This section outlines one T cell receptor beta chain sequence together with its context. The method was immunoSEQ multiplex PCR; TCRdb's version includes in-frame clones alone and lacks a portion of them. The sample comprises approximately 52,000 clones, approximately 86% of which are singletons, and 5% to 6% rests with the top ten. These data are taken from a study of technical replicates of blood from a handful of donors. V was cut by 1 base and J by 2 bases, with 9 bases left in between. The CDR3 is 15 residues long. Looked up from germline, CDR1 is MGHDK and CDR2 is SYGVNS. The rearrangement uses TRBV25-1 and TRBJ1-3; a weak D match, TRBD1 (6 bases). The origin of this receptor is a human donor in good health. Some clones in this sample may be carry-over from other donors' samples. The sequenced sample consisted of PBMCs. CDR3: CASSESKGAGNTIYF. The CDR3 nucleotides read TGTGCCAGCAGTGAATCTAAGGGGGCTGGAAACACCATATATTTT.